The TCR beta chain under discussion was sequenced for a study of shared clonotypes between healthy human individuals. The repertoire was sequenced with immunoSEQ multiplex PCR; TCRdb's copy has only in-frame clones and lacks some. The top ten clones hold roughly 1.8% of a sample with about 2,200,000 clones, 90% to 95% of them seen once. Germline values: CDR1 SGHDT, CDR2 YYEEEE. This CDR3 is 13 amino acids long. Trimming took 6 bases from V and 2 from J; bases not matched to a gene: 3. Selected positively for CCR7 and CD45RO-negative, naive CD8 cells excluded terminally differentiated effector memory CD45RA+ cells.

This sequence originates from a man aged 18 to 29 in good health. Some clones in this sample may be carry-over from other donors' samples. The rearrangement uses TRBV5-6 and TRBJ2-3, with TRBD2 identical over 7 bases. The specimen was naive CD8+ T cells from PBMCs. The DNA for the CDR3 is TGTGCCAGCACACTAGCGATCACAGATACGCAGTATTTT. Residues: CASTLAITDTQYF.